The T cell receptor beta chain described here comes from a study of blood T cell repertoires in COVID-19. About the study: There were acute and convalescent COVID-19 samples, and they came from the United States, Italy and Spain.

The data were produced by immunoSEQ multiplex PCR, yet TCRdb's version contains in-frame clones alone and is incomplete. The repertoire holds under 300,000 clones, with around nine tenths as singletons. The ends lost 0 bases at V and 4 bases at J; junction bases unmatched: 5. There are 15 residues in the CDR3. The germline gives CDR1 SGDLS, CDR2 YYNGEE. V and J are TRBV9 and TRBJ2-3, with 7 bases fitting TRBD2. Material: peripheral blood. This clonotype was obtained from a man over 45 with acute or convalescent COVID-19. The CDR3 is CASSVGRGYSDTQYF. The CDR3 DNA reads TGTGCCAGCAGCGTAGGGCGGGGGTATTCAGATACGCAGTATTTT.